The 15 T cell receptor beta chains presented below share a single source sample, sequenced in a study of T cell responses to AZD1222 COVID-19 vaccine. Method: immunoSEQ multiplex PCR; TCRdb's copy keeps in-frame clones and lacks some. The repertoire consists of under 70,000 clones, with roughly 80% occurring once and the leading ten covering around 21%. Source: peripheral blood, taken on day 0 of AZD1222 vaccination. Source of these receptors: an adult in good health.

The V and J genes are TRBV27 and TRBJ2-4; 7 positions match TRBD1. Trimming cost V 5 bases and J 9 bases; bases outside gene matches: 13. The CDR3 runs 15 residues. The V gene's germline CDR1 is MNHEY and CDR2 SMNVEV (reference sequence). The CDR3 spells CASSLRDSAPGIQYF. DNA of the CDR3: TGTGCCAGCAGTCTTCGGGACAGCGCCCCGGGCATTCAGTACTTC.

This clone was detected a few times. The chain carries TRBV6-5 and TRBJ1-3, with a weak D call TRBD1 (6 bases). This CDR3 has 14 amino acids. V lost 10 bases and J lost 0, with 13 bases in between. CDR1 is MNHEY, CDR2 SVGAGI, per germline. The CDR3 sequence is CATRQANSGNTIYF. For the CDR3, the DNA is TGTGCCACAAGACAGGCGAACTCTGGAAACACCATATATTTT.

The chain recombines TRBV27 with TRBJ1-6; TRBD1 aligns across 10 bases. V lost 5 bases to trimming and J lost 7 bases; unmatched junction nucleotides: 8. The CDR3 consists of 16 residues. In germline, CDR1 is MNHEY, CDR2 SMNVEV (reference sequence). The CDR3 DNA reads as TGTGCCAGCAGTGCGGACAGGGGGGTCCCCAATTCACCCCTCCACTTT. It codes for CASSADRGVPNSPLHF.

J is TRBJ2-7 and V is TRBV19; 7 bases are a match to TRBD1. Germline V CDR1 and CDR2: LNHDA, SQIVND (reference sequence). The J segment lost 5 bases and the V segment lost 5 bases, leaving 9 bases of the junction unmatched. The CDR3 extends over 14 amino acids. The CDR3 DNA reads TGTGCCAGTAGTCCCGGGACAGCGTTCCACGAGCAGTACTTC. Translating it yields CASSPGTAFHEQYF.

The chain combines TRBV11-2 with TRBJ1-6; D is ambiguous. Germline V gene lookup returns CDR1 SGHAT and CDR2 FQNNGV. CDR3 size: 14 residues. Trimming pared 5 bases from V and 3 bases from J, leaving 8 bases between. CDR3 sequence reads: CASSLVVYNSPLHF. For the CDR3, the DNA is TGTGCCAGCAGCCTTGTGGTCTATAATTCACCCCTCCACTTT.

The V call is TRBV19, the J call TRBJ1-5, with TRBD1 identical over 7 bases. CDR1 is LNHDA, CDR2 SQIVND, per germline (reference sequence). After removal of 1 base from V and 1 base from J, the junction contained 1 base not matched to a gene. This CDR3 has 15 amino acids. CDR3 region: CASSIGGGSNQPQHF. The CDR3 region has the DNA TGTGCCAGTAGTATAGGAGGGGGCAGCAATCAGCCCCAGCATTTT.

Worth noting for this clone: The sample holds other DNA sequences that translate to the same CDR3. The CDR3 reads CASSLTGTDYGYTF. In nucleotides, the CDR3 is TGTGCCAGCAGCTTAACCGGGACAGACTATGGCTACACCTTC. The chain links TRBV7-3 to TRBJ1-2, with 7 bases that match TRBD1. The CDR3 runs to 14 residues. Germline V gene sequence: CDR1 SGHTA, CDR2 FQGTGA. Trimming removed 0 bases from V and 3 bases from J; junction bases left unmatched: 1.

This sequence joins TRBV4-2 and TRBJ2-3, with 10 nucleotides matching TRBD2. Germline lookup yields CDR1 LGHNA and CDR2 YNFKEQ. The CDR3 has 15 residues. The V segment lost 7 bases and the J segment 6 bases; nucleotides outside the gene matches: 10. The CDR3 sequence: CASTSGSTEGDTQYF. The CDR3 region has the DNA TGTGCCAGCACTAGCGGGAGTACAGAAGGGGATACGCAGTATTTT.

V is TRBV3-1 (or the pseudogene TRBV3-2) and J is TRBJ1-3; maybe TRBD1 (5 bases). The CDR3 is made up of 16 amino acids. Germline loops: CDR1 LGHDT, CDR2 YNNKEL (reference sequence). Between the trimmed V and J ends, which lost 2 bases and 0 bases, there was a span of 11 bases. CDR3 region: CASSQRDSGSGNTIYF. CDR3 nucleotide sequence: TGTGCCAGCAGCCAACGGGACTCCGGCTCTGGAAACACCATATATTTT.

This chain joins TRBV9 and TRBJ2-2; 8 bases map to TRBD1. Germline-derived CDR1 and CDR2 are SGDLS and YYNGEE. The CDR3 runs 16 residues. The V and J ends lost 4 bases and 3 bases, in that order; junction bases with no gene match: 8. The DNA of the CDR3 is TGTGCCAGCAGCACAGGACAGGGAGACGACACCGGGGAGCTGTTTTTT. It yields the protein CASSTGQGDDTGELFF.

The J gene is TRBJ2-7, the V gene TRBV7-9; D is unresolved. Deletions cut 0 bases from V and 3 bases from J, with 9 bases between. There are 14 residues in the CDR3. Germline-derived CDR1 and CDR2 are SEHNR and FQNEAQ (reference sequence). This CDR3 reads CASSLAGPNYEQYF. As DNA, the CDR3 is TGTGCCAGCAGCTTAGCAGGACCCAACTACGAGCAGTACTTC.

This clone is medium-sized (0.01 to 0.1%) by share. The V call is TRBV4-2, the J call TRBJ2-2, with D perhaps TRBD1 or TRBD2 (5 bases each). V was cut by 4 bases and J by 1 base, with 13 bases left in between. This CDR3 has 16 amino acids. Germline-derived CDR1 and CDR2 are LGHNA and YNFKEQ. DNA of the CDR3: TGTGCCAGCAGCCCAGTGAGGGACGGGAACACCGGGGAGCTGTTTTTT. As protein: CASSPVRDGNTGELFF.

There are a few counts of this clone. The rearrangement joins TRBV5-1 to TRBJ1-5; tentatively, D is TRBD1 (6 bases). Trimming stripped 4 bases from V and 10 bases from J, with 15 bases between. From germline, CDR1 is SGHRS and CDR2 YFSETQ. The CDR3 sequence is 13 residues long. The CDR3 coding sequence is TGCGCCAGCAGCCCTACAGGGAAAGAACCCCAGCATTTT. Its protein product is CASSPTGKEPQHF.

The chain joins TRBV10-3 to TRBJ1-4; possible D gene TRBD1, 5 bases. Germline CDR1 is ENHRY and CDR2 is SYGVKD. The CDR3 loop spans 13 amino acids. Trimming took 9 bases from V and 3 from J, leaving 11 bases between them. CDR3: CAISTGANEKLFF. CDR3 in DNA: TGTGCCATATCGACGGGGGCTAATGAAAAACTGTTTTTT.

The chain has TRBV12-5 and TRBJ2-1; D is ambiguous. Looked up from germline, CDR1 is LGHNT and CDR2 is FRNRAP. This CDR3 region has 12 residues. The germline V and J ends were trimmed by 1 base and 6 bases, with 4 bases remaining between them. Here the CDR3 reads CASGLGLNEQFF. For the CDR3, the DNA is TGTGCTAGTGGTTTGGGCCTCAATGAGCAGTTCTTC.